The source of this T cell receptor (beta chain) is a study of PD-1 blockade in classical Hodgkin lymphoma. Overall study context: On a schedule of every 2 weeks, patients received nivolumab 3 mg/kg intravenously. General study findings and limits: Possible causes of repertoire differences, disease activity or prior therapy, remain undefined.

Sequenced by immunoSEQ multiplex PCR; TCRdb stores in-frame clones only, minus some. Found here are nearly 25,000 clones, 70% to 80% of them singletons; the top ten hold approximately 6.4%. About this clone itself: What it binds is not known.

Looked up from germline, CDR1 is ENHRY and CDR2 is SYGVKD. With V trimmed by 6 bases and J by 4 bases, 10 bases remained unmatched. There are 16 residues in the CDR3. Every patient had relapsed following autologous stem cell transplantation, and cohorts differed in brentuximab vedotin exposure. Sequenced material: peripheral blood mononuclear cells (PBMCs), taken at baseline. V and J are TRBV10-3 and TRBJ2-1; 9 bases match TRBD1. This TCR was recovered from a human donor with classical Hodgkin lymphoma. CDR3 amino acids: CAISMERQGVYNEQFF. The CDR3, as DNA: TGTGCCATCAGCATGGAGAGACAGGGGGTTTACAATGAGCAGTTCTTC.